Given below is one TCR beta chain in context. The sample originates from a study of technical replicates of blood from several donors. Clones were sequenced by immunoSEQ multiplex PCR, and TCRdb holds only the in-frame ones, with some missing. The sample comprises some 80,000 clones, approximately 96% of which are singletons, and around 0.28% rests with the top ten. The sequencing sample was made of T cells isolated from PBMCs. The origin of this receptor is a human donor in good health.

The CDR3: CASRDTYYEQYF. The CDR3 DNA reads TGTGCCAGCAGGGACACCTATTACGAGCAGTACTTC. V is TRBV28 and J is TRBJ2-7; TRBD1 is a possible D gene (5 bases). The V end was cut by 6 bases, the J end by 4 bases, with 10 bases between. Germline V gene data show CDR1 as MDHEN and CDR2 as SYDVKM. The CDR3 has 12 amino acids.